This TCR beta chain originates from a study of Ad26.COV2.S vaccination and SARS-CoV-2 variants. Clones were read by immunoSEQ multiplex PCR, and TCRdb kept only the in-frame ones, dropping some. The sample records nearly 95,000 clones, 82% being singletons. Trimming shortened V by 10 bases and J by 4 bases, and 13 bases separated the two germline ends. The CDR3 totals 12 residues. Germline V gene data show CDR1 as SNHLY and CDR2 as FYNNEI. The TCR originated in a human donor who had recovered from COVID-19. The sample here was peripheral blood, taken after recovery from COVID-19. The rearrangement uses TRBV2 and TRBJ1-2; no definite D call. CDR3 sequence reads: CANERRPYGYTF. CDR3 DNA: TGTGCCAACGAGAGACGGCCCTATGGCTACACCTTC. The complete variable domain, with remaining parts taken from reference TRBV2 and TRBJ1-2, reads EPEVTQTPSHQVTQMGQEVILRCVPISNHLYFYWYRQILGQKVEFLVSFYNNEISEKSEIFDDQFSVERPDGSNFTLKIRSTKLEDSAMYFCANERRPYGYTFGSGTRLTVV.